This T cell receptor (beta chain) was identified in a study of cytomegalovirus exposure and HLA in healthy donors. General study points: An ancestry cluster, one associated with Asian ancestry, reportedly showed fewer N-insertions than the approximately 670-donor mean in a later analysis.

Per the germline V gene, CDR1 is SSHAT and CDR2 is FNYEAQ (reference sequence). This CDR3 comprises 15 residues. This clone has just one count. Its antigen is as yet unknown. One end of the junction does not line up with germline, which may come from a read error. PCR amplification relied on 60 Vbeta primers (plus 13 Jbeta primers). Method: immunoSEQ multiplex PCR; TCRdb's copy keeps in-frame clones and lacks some. The sample lists approximately 140,000 clones, roughly four fifths seen once, with approximately 3.2% in the top ten. This TCR derives from a man younger than 35 in good health and CMV-seropositive. The rearrangement uses TRBV7-7 and TRBJ2-2, with 8 bases lining up with TRBD1. The sequenced material came from PBMCs. The CDR3 DNA reads as TGTGCTAGCAGCTCAGGGACAGGGAACACCGGGGAGCTGTTTTTT. Amino acids: CASSSGTGNTGELFF.